This T cell receptor (beta chain) was recovered during a study of sequential checkpoint blockade in melanoma. Across the whole study: Patients were randomized 1:1 to nivolumab-then-ipilimumab or ipilimumab-then-nivolumab first-line.

This sample's treatment: randomized to nivolumab then ipilimumab (arm A) or the reverse (arm B). Between the trimmed V and J ends, which lost 2 bases and 7 bases, there was a span of 15 bases. CDR1 is MGHRA and CDR2 is YSYEKL in the germline V gene. The CDR3 is 14 amino acids. Assay used: immunoSEQ multiplex PCR; TCRdb lists only in-frame clones, some missing. In the table there are about 13,000 clones, around 70% of which are singletons. The TCR was taken from a human donor with melanoma. This rearrangement joins TRBV4-1 to TRBJ2-7; D may be TRBD2 (6 bases). The starting material was CD8+ T cells sorted from blood (inferred from file names), obtained from a patient given nivolumab and ipilimumab in sequence. CDR3 protein: CASSQKEGPGEQYF. In DNA, the CDR3 is TGCGCCAGCAGCCAAAAGGAGGGCCCCGGTGAGCAGTACTTC.